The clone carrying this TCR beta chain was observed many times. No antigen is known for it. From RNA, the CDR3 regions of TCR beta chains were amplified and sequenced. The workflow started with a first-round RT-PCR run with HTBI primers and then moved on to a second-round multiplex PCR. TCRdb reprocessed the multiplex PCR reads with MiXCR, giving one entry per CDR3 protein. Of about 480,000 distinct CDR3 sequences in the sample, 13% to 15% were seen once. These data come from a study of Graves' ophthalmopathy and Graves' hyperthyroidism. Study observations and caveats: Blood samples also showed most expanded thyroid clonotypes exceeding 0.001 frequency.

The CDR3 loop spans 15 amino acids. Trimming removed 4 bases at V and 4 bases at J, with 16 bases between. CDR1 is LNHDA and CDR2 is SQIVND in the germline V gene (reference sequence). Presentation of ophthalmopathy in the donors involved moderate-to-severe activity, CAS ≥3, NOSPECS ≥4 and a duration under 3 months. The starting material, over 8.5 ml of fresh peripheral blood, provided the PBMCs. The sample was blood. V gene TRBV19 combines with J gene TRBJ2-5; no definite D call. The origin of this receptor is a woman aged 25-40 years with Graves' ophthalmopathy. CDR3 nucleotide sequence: TGTGCCAGTAGTAGGATCGGCCTTTCCCCAGAGACCCAGTACTTC. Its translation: CASSRIGLSPETQYF.